A selection of T cell receptor beta chains follows, all from one sample in a study of OX40 agonist ivuxolimab in advanced cancers. Generated by immunoSEQ multiplex PCR, the TCRdb table keeps only in-frame clones and is missing some. The sample yields about 61,000 clones, over 80% seen once. Here the sequenced sample was CD4+ or CD8+ T cells sorted from blood, taken in a trial of the OX40 agonist ivuxolimab. These receptors all stem from an adult with an advanced solid tumor such as melanoma, head and neck, liver or kidney cancer. Each CDR3 is given with its conserved first and last residue. D genes are given only for firm matches. Clone size is given for some rows only: seen once, a few or many times, or a class if the clone is expanded.

>NA|TRBD2|TRBJ2-3|TRBV15
TGTGCCACCAGCAGAGATCTAGCGGGGACAGATACGCAGTATTTT
CATSRDLAGTDTQYF
>NA|TRBD1|TRBJ1-5|TRBV15
TGTGCCACCAGCAGGGACAGGGGGCTAAATCAGCCCCAGCATTTT
CATSRDRGLNQPQHF
>NA|NA|TRBJ1-4|TRBV7-2
TGTGCCAGCAGCACCCAGAGCGCGGCTTGGGAAAAACTGTTTTTT
CASSTQSAAWEKLFF
>NA|NA|TRBJ2-1|TRBV9
TGTGCCAGCAGCGTGCAGCTGAATGAGCAGTTCTTC
CASSVQLNEQFF
>NA|NA|TRBJ1-1|TRBV7-6
TGTGCCAGCAGACGGAACACTGAAGCTTTCTTT
CASRRNTEAFF
>NA|NA|TRBJ1-5|TRBV4-1
TGCGCCAGCAGCCAGCCATGGAGCAATCAGCCCCAGCATTTT
CASSQPWSNQPQHF
>NA|NA|TRBJ2-2|TRBV9
TGTGCCAGCAGCGTAGAGAGGGACCGTGCTCAAACCGGGGAGCTGTTTTTT
CASSVERDRAQTGELFF
>once|TRBD2|TRBJ2-2|TRBV9
TGTGCCAGCAGCGCACCTGGACTAGCGGATAACACCGGGGAGCTGTTTTTT
CASSAPGLADNTGELFF
>NA|NA|TRBJ1-5|TRBV4-1
TGCGCCAGCAGCCAGGCCAGGCTTTCTCCCCAGCATTTT
CASSQARLSPQHF
>NA|NA|TRBJ1-2|TRBV4-3
TGCGCCAGCAGCCAAGATAGGGACCGACGCTTCTATGGCTACACCTTC
CASSQDRDRRFYGYTF
>NA|NA|TRBJ2-5|TRBV28
TGTGCCAGCAGTTTTGGGCAGGGGATGGAAGAGACCCAGTACTTC
CASSFGQGMEETQYF
>NA|TRBD1|TRBJ1-1|TRBV4-3
TGCGCCAGCAGCTTTGACAGGGGGCAGATTATAGCTGAAGCTTTCTTT
CASSFDRGQIIAEAFF
>NA|TRBD2|TRBJ2-3|TRBV6-6
TGTGCCAGCAGTCACCTAGCGGGAGATACGCAGTATTTT
CASSHLAGDTQYF
>NA|NA|TRBJ2-3|TRBV20-1
TGCAGTGCTAGAGATGGGAATACGCAGTATTTT
CSARDGNTQYF
>NA|TRBD1|TRBJ1-2|TRBV12-5
TGTGCTAGTGGTTTGGTAGACAGGGGGGACTATGGCTACACCTTC
CASGLVDRGDYGYTF
>NA|NA|TRBJ2-3|TRBV27
TGTGCCAGCAGAGTTCGCACAGATACGCAGTATTTT
CASRVRTDTQYF
>NA|NA|TRBJ2-3|TRBV2
TGTGCCAGCCGTGAAGACACAGATACGCAGTATTTT
CASREDTDTQYF
>NA|TRBD1|TRBJ1-5|TRBV19
TGTGCCAGTAGTATTGAGATGGACAGGGGTTTCCAGCCCCAGCATTTT
CASSIEMDRGFQPQHF
>NA|TRBD2|TRBJ2-3|TRBV6-5
TGTGCCAGCAGTTACGGGCTAGCGGGAGGGCCGTCGGCGTATTTCTTT
CASSYGLAGGPSAYFF
>NA|NA|TRBJ2-5|TRBV10-3
TGTGCCATCAGTGAGTCGAAAGAGACCCAGTACTTC
CAISESKETQYF
>NA|TRBD1|TRBJ2-4|TRBV4-1
TGCGCCAGCAGCTTCAGAGCTGGGACAGGGGTCAAAAACATTCAGTACTTC
CASSFRAGTGVKNIQYF
>NA|TRBD2|TRBJ2-3|TRBV9
TGTGCCAGCAACATAGCGGGAGGGCCGGGAGATACGCAGTATTTT
CASNIAGGPGDTQYF
>NA|NA|TRBJ1-2|TRBV7-9
TGTGCCAGCAGCTCCCAGGGGATACCCTCCTATGGCTACACCTTC
CASSSQGIPSYGYTF
>NA|TRBD1|TRBJ1-2|TRBV7-9
TGTGCCAGCAACACCGGGACAGGGGATGGCTACACCTTC
CASNTGTGDGYTF
>NA|TRBD2|TRBJ2-7|TRBV6-5
TGTGCCAGCAGCGATAATGGGGGGGGCGAGCAGTACTTC
CASSDNGGGEQYF
>NA|NA|TRBJ2-3|TRBV4-2
TGTGCCAGCAGCCAGACTGGCCAGGGGAAGACAGATACGCAGTATTTT
CASSQTGQGKTDTQYF
>NA|NA|TRBJ1-1|TRBV5-4
TGTGCCAGCAGCCCAGGGAGTTTGGACACTGAAGCTTTCTTT
CASSPGSLDTEAFF
>NA|NA|TRBJ2-3|TRBV27
TGTGCCAGCAGCCAACTTAAAAGGGGGGGTCCCACAGATACGCAGTATTTT
CASSQLKRGGPTDTQYF
>NA|TRBD1|TRBJ2-1|TRBV11-2
TGTGCCAGCAGCCCTACAGGGGTTAATGAGCAGTTCTTC
CASSPTGVNEQFF
>NA|NA|TRBJ1-5|TRBV27
TGTGCCAGCAGGGTCGGGGGTTCGAGTCAGCCCCAGCATTTT
CASRVGGSSQPQHF
>NA|TRBD2|TRBJ2-1|TRBV15
TGTGCCACCAGCAGAGATTATAGGCGGGAGACCCACAATGAGCAGTTCTTC
CATSRDYRRETHNEQFF
>NA|NA|TRBJ2-2|TRBV5-6
TGTGCCAGCAGCTTGGCGAACACCGGGGAGCTGTTTTTT
CASSLANTGELFF
>NA|NA|TRBJ2-7|TRBV27
TGTGCCAGCAGCTATTTGACCGGACCGGAGTACGAGCAGTACTTC
CASSYLTGPEYEQYF
>NA|NA|TRBJ1-1|TRBV4-3
TGCGCCAGCAGCCGTCTTTATAACGGCGGGACTGAAGCTTTCTTT
CASSRLYNGGTEAFF
>NA|NA|TRBJ2-1|TRBV2
TGTGCCGGCCCTGGTAGCTCCTACAATGAGCAGTTCTTC
CAGPGSSYNEQFF
>NA|NA|TRBJ1-2|TRBV6-5
TGTGCCAGCAGTTACTCGCCCGGACTCAGCCATGGCTACACCTTC
CASSYSPGLSHGYTF
>NA|TRBD2|TRBJ2-1|TRBV14
TGTGCCAGCAGTTTAGCGGGGATTGAGCAGTTCTTC
CASSLAGIEQFF
>once|TRBD2|TRBJ2-1|TRBV2
TGTGCCAGCAGAACTAGCGGGGGCTACAATGAGCAGTTCTTC
CASRTSGGYNEQFF
>NA|NA|TRBJ2-1|TRBV7-8
TGTGCCAGCAGCTCGTTAGGACACAATGAGCAGTTCTTC
CASSSLGHNEQFF